Below, 28 T cell receptor beta chains from the same sample are listed, as sequenced in a study of shared clonotypes between healthy human individuals. TCRdb's copy holds only in-frame clones and misses some; the assay was immunoSEQ multiplex PCR. This sample has about 2.1 million clones; around 93% occur once, and the top ten carry about 1.5%. CD8 cells regarded as naive lacked CD45RO, were positively chosen for CCR7, and omitted terminally differentiated effector memory CD45RA+ cells. The sequenced sample consisted of naive CD8+ T cells from PBMCs. Every receptor here comes from a man aged 18 to 29 in good health. Some clones in this sample may be carry-over from other donors' samples.

The CDR3, as DNA: TGTGCCAGCAGCTTAGATTTCGGACCGGGCCCCTACAATGAGCAGTTCTTC. This gives the protein CASSLDFGPGPYNEQFF. The chain combines TRBV11-2 with TRBJ2-1, with D uncertain. V gave up 0 bases and J gave up 2 bases, with 14 bases separating them. The CDR3 sequence is 17 residues long. Looked up from germline, CDR1 is SGHAT and CDR2 is FQNNGV.

The chain recombines TRBV7-9 with TRBJ1-2, with D unclear. V gave up 1 base and J gave up 1 base, with 10 bases separating them. The CDR3 totals 15 residues. Germline CDR1 and CDR2: SEHNR and FQNEAQ (reference sequence). The CDR3 region is CASSLVVGDNYGYTF. In DNA, the CDR3 is TGTGCCAGCAGCTTAGTAGTGGGAGATAACTATGGCTACACCTTC.

Only one count was recorded for this clone. The J gene is TRBJ2-1, the V gene TRBV27; TRBD2 matches 10 bases. Per germline, CDR1 MNHEY and CDR2 SMNVEV (reference sequence). CDR3 size: 19 residues. J lost 2 bases, V lost 3 bases, and 13 bases had no gene match. The CDR3 coding sequence is TGTGCCAGCAGTTTCTTACTAGCGGGAAACACTCAAGCCTACAATGAGCAGTTCTTC. Translated, it gives CASSFLLAGNTQAYNEQFF.

The chain is built from TRBV2 and TRBJ2-2; TRBD2 matches 7 bases. The CDR3 has 13 amino acids. Germline V gene sequence: CDR1 SNHLY, CDR2 FYNNEI. The junction had 7 bases not matched to a gene; V was cut back by 8 bases and J by 7 bases. Here the CDR3 reads CASSLSGNGELFF. CDR3 in DNA: TGTGCCAGCTCCTTGAGCGGGAACGGGGAGCTGTTTTTT.

The DNA for the CDR3 is TGTGCCAGCAGCGTTTCCGAGACAGGGGCCGAGCAGTACTTC. Translated, it gives CASSVSETGAEQYF. This rearrangement joins TRBV9 to TRBJ2-7, with 8 nucleotides matching TRBD1. The CDR3 extends over 14 amino acids. The V gene end was trimmed by 2 bases and the J gene end by 6 bases; junction bases not matched to a gene: 7. Per germline, CDR1 SGDLS and CDR2 YYNGEE. Using reference TRBV9 and TRBJ2-7 for the parts outside the CDR3, the full variable domain is DSGVTQTPKHLITATGQRVTLRCSPRSGDLSVYWYQQSLDQGLQFLIQYYNGEERAKGNILERFSAQQFPDLHSELNLSSLELGDSALYFCASSVSETGAEQYFGPGTRLTVT.

The V gene is TRBV4-1, the J gene TRBJ2-1; 7 nucleotides line up with TRBD2. Looked up from germline, CDR1 is MGHRA and CDR2 is YSYEKL. CDR3 length: 16 residues. Trimming removed 0 bases from V and 3 bases from J; junction bases left unmatched: 5. The CDR3, as DNA: TGCGCCAGCAGCCAAGAAACTAGCGCACTCTACAATGAGCAGTTCTTC. Protein product: CASSQETSALYNEQFF.

This chain joins TRBV15 and TRBJ1-4; 7 nucleotides line up with TRBD1. Per germline, CDR1 LNHNV and CDR2 YYDKDF (reference sequence). This CDR3 comprises 14 residues. Trimming cost V 2 bases and J 7 bases; bases outside gene matches: 4. Here the CDR3 reads CATSRITGVEKLFF. For the CDR3, the DNA is TGTGCCACCAGCAGAATCACAGGGGTTGAAAAACTGTTTTTT. Using reference TRBV15 and TRBJ1-4 for the parts outside the CDR3, the full variable domain is DAMVIQNPRYQVTQFGKPVTLSCSQTLNHNVMYWYQQKSSQAPKLLFHYYDKDFNNEADTPDNFQSRRPNTSFCFLDIRSPGLGDTAMYLCATSRITGVEKLFFGSGTQLSVL.

The V and J genes are TRBV5-1 and TRBJ2-7; no reliable D call. Germline loops: CDR1 SGHRS, CDR2 YFSETQ. The CDR3 contains 12 residues. Trimming shortened V by 4 bases and J by 0 bases, and 5 bases separated the two germline ends. This CDR3 is CASSEPSYEQYF. As DNA, the CDR3 is TGCGCCAGCAGCGAACCCTCCTACGAGCAGTACTTC.

The V and J genes are TRBV27 and TRBJ2-7; D is perhaps TRBD1 (5 bases). The CDR3 is 16 residues long. The germline CDR1 and CDR2 sequences are MNHEY and SMNVEV (reference sequence). V lost 0 bases and J 3 bases, leaving 15 bases between the germline ends. The CDR3 DNA reads as TGTGCCAGCAGTTTATCACTTGGGGCAGTTATCTACGAGCAGTACTTC. Translation: CASSLSLGAVIYEQYF.

The chain recombines TRBV5-4 with TRBJ2-5; 7 nucleotides match TRBD1. The length of the CDR3 is 14 residues. V shed 1 base and J 4 bases; nucleotides not matched to a gene: 4. Germline V CDR1 and CDR2: SGHNT, YYREEE (reference sequence). CDR3 nucleotide sequence: TGTGCCAGCAGCTTGACAGGGGATAGAGAGACCCAGTACTTC. As protein: CASSLTGDRETQYF.

This rearrangement joins TRBV29-1 to TRBJ2-4, with D unresolved. The V gene's germline CDR1 is SQVTM and CDR2 ANQGSEA. V was clipped by 5 bases and J by 7 bases, with 9 bases between them. The CDR3 totals 11 residues. CDR3 sequence: CSVRVGNIQYF. CDR3 nucleotides: TGCAGCGTTAGAGTGGGGAACATTCAGTACTTC.

The chain carries TRBV29-1 and TRBJ1-3; D is possibly TRBD1 (5 bases). The germline V gene has CDR1 SQVTM and CDR2 ANQGSEA. V dropped 8 bases and J dropped 5 bases, with 13 bases sitting between them. CDR3 length equals 12 residues. CDR3 in amino acids: CSTKTERNTIYF. The CDR3 DNA reads TGCAGCACTAAGACAGAACGAAACACCATATATTTT.

The rearrangement links TRBV6-5 to TRBJ2-7; D might be TRBD2 (6 bases). Per the germline V gene, CDR1 is MNHEY and CDR2 is SVGAGI. V lost 0 bases and J lost 4, with 13 bases in between. CDR3 length: 15 residues. Here the CDR3 reads CASSYSRDLYYEQYF. Here the CDR3 DNA reads TGTGCCAGCAGTTACTCGAGGGACTTATATTACGAGCAGTACTTC.

The V and J genes are TRBV27 and TRBJ2-1; 8 bases match TRBD2. The CDR3 loop spans 15 amino acids. Germline values: CDR1 MNHEY, CDR2 SMNVEV (reference sequence). Unmatched junction bases numbered 7, after V lost 2 bases and J lost 7 bases. The CDR3 loop reads CASSLSVGLVNEQFF. DNA of the CDR3: TGTGCCAGCAGTTTAAGTGTGGGACTAGTAAATGAGCAGTTCTTC.

As concerns this clone: A read error is likely here: a far larger clone is one base away. The V and J genes are TRBV27 and TRBJ1-1; TRBD1 matches at 7 bases. CDR1 MNHEY and CDR2 SMNVEV come from the germline V gene (reference sequence). The CDR3 length is 13 residues. Trimming took 6 bases from V and 1 from J; bases not matched to a gene: 2. The CDR3 reads CASSRTGNTEAFF. CDR3 in DNA: TGTGCCAGCAGCAGGACAGGGAACACTGAAGCTTTCTTT.

V gene TRBV27 combines with J gene TRBJ1-5; possibly TRBD1 for D (5 bases). The CDR3 is made up of 14 amino acids. The ends were cut back, 6 bases at V and 5 bases at J, with 14 bases in the middle. Germline V CDR1 and CDR2: MNHEY, SMNVEV (reference sequence). In nucleotides, the CDR3 is TGTGCCAGCAGGCCGGGACTGTATTATCAGCCCCAGCATTTT. It yields the protein CASRPGLYYQPQHF.

The V gene is TRBV7-2, the J gene TRBJ2-4; 12 bases map to TRBD2. From germline, CDR1 is SGHTA and CDR2 FQGNSA. The CDR3 runs 18 residues. V shed 2 bases and J 3 bases; nucleotides not matched to a gene: 8. CDR3 in amino acids: CASSLMPSGRDVKNIQYF. The CDR3 DNA is TGTGCCAGCAGCTTAATGCCTAGCGGGAGGGATGTCAAAAACATTCAGTACTTC.

This chain connects TRBV5-4 to TRBJ2-7; 13 bases match TRBD2. The trim removed 4 bases at V and 3 bases at J, leaving 4 bases unmatched. The germline V gene has CDR1 SGHNT and CDR2 YYREEE (reference sequence). This CDR3 comprises 15 residues. The CDR3 protein is CASSLRLAGGYEQYF. The CDR3 DNA sequence: TGTGCCAGCAGCCTTCGACTAGCGGGAGGCTACGAGCAGTACTTC.

In its sample, this clone was seen once. V is TRBV2 and J is TRBJ2-1; 10 bases are shared with TRBD2. After removal of 7 bases from V and 7 bases from J, the junction contained 13 bases not matched to a gene. Germline V gene sequence: CDR1 SNHLY, CDR2 FYNNEI. The CDR3 length is 16 residues. The CDR3 region is CASKELPGLAKNEQFF. The CDR3 DNA is TGTGCCAGCAAAGAATTGCCGGGACTAGCGAAGAATGAGCAGTTCTTC.

The chain couples TRBV4-1 to TRBJ2-7; D perhaps matches TRBD1 (6 bases). The CDR3 has 14 residues. Trimming removed 3 bases at V and 5 bases at J, with 14 bases between. CDR1 MGHRA and CDR2 YSYEKL come from the germline V gene. CDR3 sequence (DNA): TGCGCCAGCAGCCAGCAGTGGACAGCCGACGAGCAGTACTTC. Its protein is CASSQQWTADEQYF.

The J gene is TRBJ2-1, the V gene TRBV28; D is ambiguous. The CDR3 is 14 residues long. Germline V gene lookup returns CDR1 MDHEN and CDR2 SYDVKM. Trimming removed 3 bases at V and 4 bases at J, with 10 bases between. The CDR3 DNA is TGTGCCAGCAGTTTCGTTCAGGCGTACAATGAGCAGTTCTTC. Encoded protein: CASSFVQAYNEQFF.

The chain has TRBV29-1 and TRBJ2-7; D remains unclear. This CDR3 has 13 amino acids. Germline CDR1 SQVTM, CDR2 ANQGSEA. Trimming pared 4 bases from V and 1 base from J, leaving 11 bases between. The CDR3 is CSVAFPNSYEQYF. CDR3 bases: TGCAGCGTTGCGTTTCCGAATTCCTACGAGCAGTACTTC.

The genes are TRBV2 and TRBJ1-2; D call uncertain. The germline V and J ends were trimmed by 7 bases and 3 bases, with 12 bases remaining between them. The CDR3 is made up of 13 amino acids. Germline-derived CDR1 and CDR2 are SNHLY and FYNNEI. CDR3 sequence: CASISRSDYGYTF. The CDR3 DNA sequence: TGTGCCAGCATATCCAGAAGCGACTATGGCTACACCTTC.

The gene calls are TRBV12-5 and TRBJ1-2; the D gene is possibly TRBD1 (6 bases). Germline lookup yields CDR1 LGHNT and CDR2 FRNRAP. The length of the CDR3 is 18 residues. V was clipped by 6 bases and J by 5 bases, with 28 bases between them. This chain's CDR3 is CASGKANPGGLPLYGYTF. DNA of the CDR3: TGTGCTAGTGGAAAAGCAAACCCCGGGGGCCTTCCCCTGTATGGCTACACCTTC.

The chain joins TRBV19 to TRBJ2-2, with D uncertain. Germline V gene data show CDR1 as LNHDA and CDR2 as SQIVND (reference sequence). The V end was cut by 6 bases, the J end by 6 bases, with 11 bases between. CDR3 size: 13 residues. The CDR3: CASSASRAGELFF. CDR3 bases: TGTGCCAGTAGCGCTTCTAGGGCCGGGGAGCTGTTTTTT.

The chain recombines TRBV2 with TRBJ2-5, with 9 bases matching TRBD2. The junction had 8 bases not matched to a gene; V was cut back by 3 bases and J by 3 bases. The V gene's germline CDR1 is SNHLY and CDR2 FYNNEI. The length of the CDR3 is 16 residues. The CDR3 sequence: CASSELAGGAKETQYF. The CDR3, as DNA: TGTGCCAGCAGTGAGCTTGCGGGAGGGGCAAAAGAGACCCAGTACTTC.

About this clone: In the same sample, other DNA sequences code for this CDR3. V and J are TRBV28 and TRBJ2-7; 8 positions match TRBD2. Germline V gives CDR1 MDHEN, CDR2 SYDVKM. V dropped 6 bases and J dropped 4; count of bases not matched to a gene: 5. CDR3 length: 13 amino acids. The CDR3 loop reads CASSPGRGYEQYF. In nucleotides, the CDR3 is TGTGCCAGCAGCCCCGGGAGGGGTTACGAGCAGTACTTC.

This clone was recorded only once. CDR3 amino acids: CASSEWGVAGESDNEQFF. CDR3 bases: TGTGCCAGCAGTGAATGGGGGGTAGCGGGAGAGTCAGACAATGAGCAGTTCTTC. This rearrangement joins TRBV2 to TRBJ2-1; TRBD2 matches 9 bases. V shed 2 bases and J 5 bases; nucleotides not matched to a gene: 13. Germline lookup yields CDR1 SNHLY and CDR2 FYNNEI. This CDR3 contains 18 residues.